The 25 T cell receptor beta chains below were found in one sample sequenced in a study of graft-versus-host responses after intestinal transplantation. Intraepithelial and lamina propria lymphocytes were isolated from graft specimens. Clones were read by immunoSEQ multiplex PCR, and TCRdb kept only the in-frame ones, dropping some. The sample has approximately 3,800 clones; roughly 72% are singletons. The sequences come from ileum tissue, collected about 1,000 days after intestinal transplantation. The receptors were sampled from a human patient who received an intestinal transplant, so some T cells may come from the graft donor.

This clone has only one observation. J is TRBJ2-1 and V is TRBV27, with D possibly being TRBD2 (5 bases). Germline V CDR1 and CDR2: MNHEY, SMNVEV (reference sequence). The CDR3 consists of 12 residues. V lost 3 bases, J lost 7 bases, and 7 bases lay in between. In DNA form, the CDR3 reads TGTGCCAGCAGTTTGGGAGAAAATGAGCAGTTCTTC. Encoded protein: CASSLGENEQFF.

The chain uses TRBV6-1 and TRBJ2-5; a possible D gene is TRBD1 (6 bases). Trimming pared 1 base from V and 5 bases from J, leaving 11 bases between. The germline V gene encodes CDR1 MNHNS and CDR2 SASEGT. CDR3 length equals 14 residues. CDR3 sequence reads: CASSEGTVGETQYF. The CDR3 bases are TGTGCCAGCAGTGAAGGGACAGTAGGTGAGACCCAGTACTTC.

The chain links TRBV14 to TRBJ2-1; D might be TRBD2 (6 bases). The V end lost 4 bases, the J end lost 1 base, and 17 bases lay between the germline ends. Germline CDR1 SGHDN, CDR2 FVKESK. The length of the CDR3 is 17 residues. The CDR3 here is CASSPLSGGRSYNEQFF. In DNA, the CDR3 is TGTGCCAGCAGCCCCCTTAGCGGCGGTCGTTCCTACAATGAGCAGTTCTTC.

The rearrangement links TRBV10-3 to TRBJ1-5, with TRBD1 identical over 7 bases. The germline gives CDR1 ENHRY, CDR2 SYGVKD. Losses at the gene ends were 6 bases for V and 3 bases for J; bases not matched to a gene: 2. The CDR3 extends over 13 amino acids. This CDR3 is CAISDRVNQPQHF. CDR3 in DNA: TGTGCCATCAGCGACAGGGTCAATCAGCCCCAGCATTTT.

The gene calls are TRBV4-3 and TRBJ2-1, with unresolved D. V gave up 0 bases and J gave up 4 bases, with 10 bases separating them. The CDR3 has 15 residues. Germline V gives CDR1 LGHNA, CDR2 YSLEER. CDR3 bases: TGCGCCAGCAGCCAAGATTTAGACTTATACAATGAGCAGTTCTTC. As protein: CASSQDLDLYNEQFF.

J is TRBJ1-2 and V is TRBV5-1; D is unclear. The germline CDR1 and CDR2 sequences are SGHRS and YFSETQ. Trimming stripped 0 bases from V and 4 bases from J, with 10 bases between. The CDR3 extends over 14 amino acids. DNA for the CDR3: TGCGCCAGCAGCTTGGAAGCAGGCCGCTATGGCTACACCTTC. Amino acids: CASSLEAGRYGYTF.

This chain links TRBV9 with TRBJ1-1, with a possible D match to TRBD1 (5 bases). Germline V gene lookup returns CDR1 SGDLS and CDR2 YYNGEE. The V gene lost 5 bases and the J gene lost 5 bases, with 10 bases spanning the gap. CDR3 length equals 12 residues. The CDR3 here is CASSPRGTEAFF. CDR3 sequence (DNA): TGTGCCAGCAGTCCCCGGGGGACTGAAGCTTTCTTT.

CDR3 nucleotides: TGTGCCAGCAGTGAACCAGGACGTCTTAATGAAAAACTGTTTTTT. This translates into CASSEPGRLNEKLFF. The J gene is TRBJ1-4, the V gene TRBV6-1; no reliable D call. The CDR3 is 15 amino acids. The V end lost 2 bases, the J end lost 4 bases, and 11 bases lay between the germline ends. CDR1 is MNHNS and CDR2 is SASEGT in the germline V gene.

This clone was recorded once. The rearrangement joins TRBV20-1 to TRBJ2-3, with D perhaps TRBD2 (6 bases). V was clipped by 5 bases and J by 5 bases, with 8 bases between them. The CDR3 sequence is 11 residues long. The germline V gene has CDR1 DFQATT and CDR2 SNEGSKA (reference sequence). The CDR3 DNA follows: TGCAGTGCTCGACTAGTAGATACGCAGTATTTT. Protein product: CSARLVDTQYF.

This chain links TRBV6-1 with TRBJ1-4; the D is unclear. CDR3 size: 18 residues. Germline V gene sequence: CDR1 MNHNS, CDR2 SASEGT. V dropped 3 bases and J dropped 5 bases, with 22 bases sitting between them. CDR3 coding DNA: TGTGCCAGCAGTGACTGTCCAAGCCTCCTAGTCGACAATGAAAAACTGTTTTTT. It encodes CASSDCPSLLVDNEKLFF.

The V call is TRBV27, the J call TRBJ2-3; tentative D call: TRBD1 (7 bases). V was cut by 8 bases and J by 5 bases, with 14 bases left in between. The germline V gene has CDR1 MNHEY and CDR2 SMNVEV (reference sequence). CDR3 length equals 13 residues. CDR3 in amino acids: CASGGQGGDTQYF. CDR3 nucleotide sequence: TGTGCCAGCGGGGGGCAGGGGGGAGATACGCAGTATTTT.

A note on this clone: This same CDR3 is encoded by further DNA sequences in the sample. The rearrangement joins TRBV9 to TRBJ2-2, with a tentative D call TRBD2 (6 bases). This CDR3 has 15 residues. Germline CDR1 reads SGDLS; CDR2 reads YYNGEE. Trimming removed 3 bases at V and 0 bases at J, with 9 bases between. The DNA for the CDR3 is TGTGCCAGCAGCGCCGGGACTCCGAACACCGGGGAGCTGTTTTTT. Its translation is CASSAGTPNTGELFF.

This rearrangement joins TRBV9 to TRBJ2-5; D is possibly TRBD1 (5 bases). The V gene lost 0 bases and the J gene lost 5 bases, with 11 bases spanning the gap. The CDR3 loop spans 14 amino acids. Germline CDR1 is SGDLS and CDR2 is YYNGEE. The DNA for the CDR3 is TGTGCCAGCAGCGTAGGGGGCGGTTGGGAGACCCAGTACTTC. Translation: CASSVGGGWETQYF.

The CDR3, as DNA: TGCAGCGTTCGGGGGGACAGGGTCCGTGGTGAAGCTTTCTTT. Translated: CSVRGDRVRGEAFF. The rearrangement joins TRBV29-1 to TRBJ1-1, with 9 bases that match TRBD1. Trimming cost V 5 bases and J 7 bases; bases outside gene matches: 11. Germline CDR1 reads SQVTM; CDR2 reads ANQGSEA. This CDR3 is built from 14 residues.

The chain combines TRBV4-3 with TRBJ1-2; no firm D call. CDR3 length equals 18 residues. Germline values: CDR1 LGHNA, CDR2 YSLEER. Trimming removed 0 bases at V and 7 bases at J, with 24 bases between. The CDR3 DNA sequence: TGCGCCAGCAGCCAAGAGCGTTTGTCGGGGAGCGGAATCTCTGGCTACACCTTC. Its protein product is CASSQERLSGSGISGYTF.

The chain combines TRBV19 with TRBJ1-5, with D possibly being TRBD1 (6 bases). This CDR3 has 16 amino acids. CDR1 is LNHDA and CDR2 is SQIVND in the germline V gene (reference sequence). V shed 1 base and J shed 0 bases, with 10 bases lying between them. The CDR3 spells CASSIGGGNSNQPQHF. As DNA, the CDR3 is TGTGCCAGTAGTATAGGAGGGGGGAATAGCAATCAGCCCCAGCATTTT.

This chain joins TRBV15 and TRBJ1-4; D gene unclear. This CDR3 has 15 residues. CDR1 is LNHNV and CDR2 is YYDKDF in the germline V gene (reference sequence). The V gene lost 2 bases and the J gene lost 3 bases, with 10 bases spanning the gap. CDR3 nucleotide sequence: TGTGCCACCAGCAGAAGGCCTCTTTCTAATGAAAAACTGTTTTTT. Protein: CATSRRPLSNEKLFF.

The chain couples TRBV28 to TRBJ1-5; no firm D call. Germline-derived CDR1 and CDR2 are MDHEN and SYDVKM. This CDR3 is 17 amino acids long. The V end lost 3 bases, the J end lost 4 bases, and 19 bases lay between the germline ends. CDR3 in amino acids: CASSFLSAGVGNQPQHF. Written as DNA, the CDR3 is TGTGCCAGCAGTTTTCTTAGTGCCGGAGTGGGAAATCAGCCCCAGCATTTT.

V and J are TRBV7-2 and TRBJ1-1; D not resolved. There are 13 residues in the CDR3. Germline CDR1 is SGHTA and CDR2 is FQGNSA. V was shortened by 2 bases and J by 7 bases, with 11 bases between the two germline ends. The CDR3 DNA reads TGTGCCAGCAGCTTAAGTCTTGGAAATGAAGCTTTCTTT. Residues: CASSLSLGNEAFF.

V is TRBV6-1 and J is TRBJ2-7, with 8 bases lining up with TRBD1. Trimming removed 7 bases from V and 3 bases from J; junction bases left unmatched: 8. The CDR3 has 14 amino acids. CDR1 and CDR2 (germline): MNHNS, SASEGT. The CDR3 nucleotides are TGTGCCAGCAACCCCGACAGGGGATACTACGAGCAGTACTTC. It encodes CASNPDRGYYEQYF.

The chain combines TRBV2 with TRBJ2-5; 11 bases are shared with TRBD2. J gave up 4 bases and V 4 bases, and 5 bases lay outside the gene matches. Germline CDR1 is SNHLY and CDR2 is FYNNEI. The CDR3 totals 15 residues. The CDR3: CASSALAGGGETQYF. The CDR3 nucleotides read TGTGCCAGCAGTGCGCTAGCGGGAGGAGGAGAGACCCAGTACTTC.

This chain joins TRBV7-9 and TRBJ2-5, with D uncertain. Germline V gene sequence: CDR1 SEHNR, CDR2 FQNEAQ (reference sequence). The CDR3 loop spans 17 amino acids. Trimming shortened V by 1 base and J by 0 bases, and 15 bases separated the two germline ends. As DNA, the CDR3 is TGTGCCAGCAGCTTAGGAATGGTGGGCCGGTACCAAGAGACCCAGTACTTC. It specifies CASSLGMVGRYQETQYF. The complete variable domain, with remaining parts taken from reference TRBV7-9 and TRBJ2-5, reads DTGVSQNPRHKITKRGQNVTFRCDPISEHNRLYWYRQTLGQGPEFLTYFQNEAQLEKSRLLSDRFSAERPKGSFSTLEIQRTEQGDSAMYLCASSLGMVGRYQETQYFGPGTRLLVL.

This chain connects TRBV5-5 to TRBJ2-2, with unresolved D. Looked up from germline, CDR1 is SGHKS and CDR2 is YYEKEE (reference sequence). V lost 2 bases and J lost 4, with 18 bases in between. The CDR3 length is 17 residues. CDR3 in DNA: TGTGCCAGCAGCTTACGCCCGGAAGTGTCGTCCACCGGGGAGCTGTTTTTT. Protein product: CASSLRPEVSSTGELFF.

The chain couples TRBV7-6 to TRBJ1-4, with 8 bases identical to TRBD1. V shed 1 base, J shed 8 bases, and the junction held 6 bases outside the gene matches. Looked up from germline, CDR1 is SGHVS and CDR2 is FNYEAQ. There are 15 residues in the CDR3. The CDR3 loop is CASSLGAGGEEKLFF. DNA for the CDR3: TGTGCCAGCAGCTTAGGAGCAGGGGGCGAAGAAAAACTGTTTTTT.

By frequency in the sample, this clone is large. The rearrangement links TRBV6-5 to TRBJ2-3; 9 positions match TRBD1. The CDR3 runs 14 residues. Losses at the gene ends were 4 bases for V and 3 bases for J; bases not matched to a gene: 2. CDR1 is MNHEY and CDR2 is SVGAGI in the germline V gene. CDR3 sequence (DNA): TGTGCCAGCAGTTGGGGACAGGGAACAGATACGCAGTATTTT. Translated, it gives CASSWGQGTDTQYF.